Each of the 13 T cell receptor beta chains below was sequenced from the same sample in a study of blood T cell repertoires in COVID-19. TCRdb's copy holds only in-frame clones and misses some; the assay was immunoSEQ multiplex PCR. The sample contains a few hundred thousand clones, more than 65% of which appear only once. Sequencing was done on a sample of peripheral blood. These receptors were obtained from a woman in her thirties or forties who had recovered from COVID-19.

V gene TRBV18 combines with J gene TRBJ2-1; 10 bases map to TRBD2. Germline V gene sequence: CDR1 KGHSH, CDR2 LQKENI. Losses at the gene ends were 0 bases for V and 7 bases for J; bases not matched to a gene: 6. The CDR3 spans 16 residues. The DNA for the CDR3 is TGTGCCAGCTCACCACCGAGCAGCGGGGGGGCAAATGAGCAGTTCTTC. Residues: CASSPPSSGGANEQFF. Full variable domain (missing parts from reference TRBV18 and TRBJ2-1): NAGVMQNPRHLVRRRGQEARLRCSPMKGHSHVYWYRQLPEEGLKFMVYLQKENIIDESGMPKERFSAEFPKEGPSILRIQQVVRGDSAAYFCASSPPSSGGANEQFFGPGTRLTVL.

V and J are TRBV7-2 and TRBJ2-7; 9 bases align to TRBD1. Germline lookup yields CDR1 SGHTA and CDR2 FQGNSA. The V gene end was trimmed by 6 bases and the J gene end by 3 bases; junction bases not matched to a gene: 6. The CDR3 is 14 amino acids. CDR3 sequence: CASSLSTGGYEQYF. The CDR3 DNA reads TGTGCCAGCAGTCTGTCGACAGGGGGCTACGAGCAGTACTTC.

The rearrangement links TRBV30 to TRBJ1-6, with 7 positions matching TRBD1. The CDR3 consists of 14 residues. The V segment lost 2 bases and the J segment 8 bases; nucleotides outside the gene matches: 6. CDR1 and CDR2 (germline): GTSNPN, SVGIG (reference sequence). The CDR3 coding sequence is TGTGCCTGGAGTACCGGGACAGACGATTCACCCCTCCACTTT. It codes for CAWSTGTDDSPLHF.

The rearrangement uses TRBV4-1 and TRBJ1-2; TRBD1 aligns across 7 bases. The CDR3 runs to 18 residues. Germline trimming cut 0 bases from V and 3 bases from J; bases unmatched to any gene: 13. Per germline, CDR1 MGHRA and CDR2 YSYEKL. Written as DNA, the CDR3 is TGCGCCAGCAGCCAAGATCGGGAGAGGGGGCTCCCTGACTATGGCTACACCTTC. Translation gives CASSQDRERGLPDYGYTF.

The CDR3 DNA reads as TGTGCCAGCAGCCGTACAGGGGGCGCCGAAGCTTTCTTT. It yields the protein CASSRTGGAEAFF. The rearrangement joins TRBV7-9 to TRBJ1-1, with TRBD1 matching over 9 bases. Germline V gene data show CDR1 as SEHNR and CDR2 as FQNEAQ (reference sequence). The CDR3 is 13 amino acids. V lost 5 bases and J lost 8; bases outside the gene matches: 6.

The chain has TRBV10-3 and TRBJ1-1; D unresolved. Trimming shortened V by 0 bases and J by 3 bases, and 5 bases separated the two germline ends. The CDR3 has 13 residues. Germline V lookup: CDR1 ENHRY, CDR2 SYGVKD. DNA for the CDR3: TGTGCCATCAGTGAGTCGGCAGACACTGAAGCTTTCTTT. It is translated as CAISESADTEAFF.

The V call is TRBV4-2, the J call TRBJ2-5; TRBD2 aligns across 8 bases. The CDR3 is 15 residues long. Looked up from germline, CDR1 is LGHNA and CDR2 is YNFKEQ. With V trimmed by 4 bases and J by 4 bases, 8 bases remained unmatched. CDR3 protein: CASSPRERGLETQYF. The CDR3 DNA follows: TGTGCCAGCAGCCCCCGAGAGCGGGGGCTAGAGACCCAGTACTTC.

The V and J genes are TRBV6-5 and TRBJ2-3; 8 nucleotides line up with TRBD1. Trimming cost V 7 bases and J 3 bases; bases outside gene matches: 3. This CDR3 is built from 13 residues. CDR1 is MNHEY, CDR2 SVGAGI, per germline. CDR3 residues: CASNGQGTDTQYF. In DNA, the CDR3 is TGTGCCAGCAACGGACAGGGAACAGATACGCAGTATTTT.

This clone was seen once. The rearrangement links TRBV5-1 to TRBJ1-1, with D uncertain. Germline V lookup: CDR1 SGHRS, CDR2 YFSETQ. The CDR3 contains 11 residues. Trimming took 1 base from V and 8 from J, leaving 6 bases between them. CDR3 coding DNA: TGCGCCAGCAGCTTGCTAGGAGAAGCTTTCTTT. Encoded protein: CASSLLGEAFF. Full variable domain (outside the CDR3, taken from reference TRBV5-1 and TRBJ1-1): KAGVTQTPRYLIKTRGQQVTLSCSPISGHRSVSWYQQTPGQGLQFLFEYFSETQRNKGNFPGRFSGRQFSNSRSEMNVSTLELGDSALYLCASSLLGEAFFGQGTRLTVV.

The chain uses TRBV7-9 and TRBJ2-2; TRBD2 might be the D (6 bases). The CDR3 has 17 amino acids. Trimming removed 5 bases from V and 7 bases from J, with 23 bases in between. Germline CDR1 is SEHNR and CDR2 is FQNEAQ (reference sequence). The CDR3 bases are TGTGCCAGCAGCAACACCGGGAGCTCCGTCGGGGTCGGGGAGCTGTTTTTT. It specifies CASSNTGSSVGVGELFF.

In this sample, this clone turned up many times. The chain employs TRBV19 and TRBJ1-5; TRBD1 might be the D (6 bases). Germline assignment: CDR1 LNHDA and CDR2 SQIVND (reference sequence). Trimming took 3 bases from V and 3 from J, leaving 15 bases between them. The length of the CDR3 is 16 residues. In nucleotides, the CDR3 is TGTGCCAGTAGTATCCGTCGACAGGTCCTCAATCAGCCCCAGCATTTT. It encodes CASSIRRQVLNQPQHF.

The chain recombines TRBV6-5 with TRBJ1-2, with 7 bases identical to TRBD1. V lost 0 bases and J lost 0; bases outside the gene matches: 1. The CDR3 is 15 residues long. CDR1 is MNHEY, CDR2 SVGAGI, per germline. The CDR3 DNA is TGTGCCAGCAGTTACTCAGGGGGCTCTAACTATGGCTACACCTTC. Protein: CASSYSGGSNYGYTF.

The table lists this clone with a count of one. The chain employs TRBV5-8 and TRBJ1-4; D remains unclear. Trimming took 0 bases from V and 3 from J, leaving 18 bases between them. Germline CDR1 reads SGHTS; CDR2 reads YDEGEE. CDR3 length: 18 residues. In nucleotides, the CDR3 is TGTGCCAGCAGCTTGGGAGCGGGGTTTGGAGAGCCTAATGAAAAACTGTTTTTT. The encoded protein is CASSLGAGFGEPNEKLFF.